Sequencing of this TCR beta chain was carried out in a study of cytomegalovirus exposure and HLA in healthy donors. Across the study: In a later analysis, it was reported that the roughly 120 validation repertoires had been produced on the same platform as the 500 to 850 repertoires belonging to the first cohort. Study results and limitations: The investigators catalogued some 160 TCR beta chains as cytomegalovirus-associated. Subsequent analysis found a tendency for first-cohort TCR clusters to co-occur within the 120 validation repertoires.

Profiling relied on immunoSEQ multiplex PCR, and the TCRdb table lists in-frame clones only, not all of them. This sample yields 71,000 or so clones, of which around 96% are seen a single time; 1.2% to 1.5% belongs to the top ten. An approximately 130-subject validation cohort, separate from the approximately 670-subject first cohort, supplied the donors. Germline V gives CDR1 SGHRS, CDR2 YFSETQ. CDR3 size: 16 residues. V shed 2 bases and J 7 bases; nucleotides not matched to a gene: 9. Turning to this clone: Its specificity is unknown.

The sequence derives from a man between 18 and 29 years old in good health and CMV-seropositive. Sequencing used PBMCs. V gene TRBV5-1 combines with J gene TRBJ2-1; 10 nucleotides align to TRBD2. The CDR3 sequence: CASSFESSGRNNEQFF. The CDR3 nucleotides read TGCGCCAGCAGCTTCGAGTCTAGCGGGAGAAATAATGAGCAGTTCTTC. Full variable domain (remainder filled in from reference TRBV5-1 and TRBJ2-1): KAGVTQTPRYLIKTRGQQVTLSCSPISGHRSVSWYQQTPGQGLQFLFEYFSETQRNKGNFPGRFSGRQFSNSRSEMNVSTLELGDSALYLCASSFESSGRNNEQFFGPGTRLTVL.